The source of this T cell receptor beta chain is a study of CD8+ T cells in alopecia areata. Study as a whole: Patients in the treated group were given tofacitinib by mouth, 5 to 10 mg twice a day.

cDNA reverse transcribed from extracted RNA served as the sequencing template. Repertoires were generated with immunoSEQ multiplex PCR, while TCRdb's copy carries only in-frame clones and drops some. Counted here are a few hundred thousand clones, roughly two thirds occurring once; the ten biggest clones make up more than 0.95%. The specimen was CD4+ T cells sorted from blood, collected at week 0. The receptor was derived from a human donor with alopecia areata.

Here the CDR3 DNA reads TGTGCCAGCAGTGAAAGGTGGGGGGGATCAGATACGCAGTATTTT. Translated, it gives CASSERWGGSDTQYF. The rearrangement uses TRBV6-1 and TRBJ2-3; 7 bases line up with TRBD2. Looked up from germline, CDR1 is MNHNS and CDR2 is SASEGT. V dropped 2 bases and J dropped 4; count of bases not matched to a gene: 6. This CDR3 spans 15 amino acids.